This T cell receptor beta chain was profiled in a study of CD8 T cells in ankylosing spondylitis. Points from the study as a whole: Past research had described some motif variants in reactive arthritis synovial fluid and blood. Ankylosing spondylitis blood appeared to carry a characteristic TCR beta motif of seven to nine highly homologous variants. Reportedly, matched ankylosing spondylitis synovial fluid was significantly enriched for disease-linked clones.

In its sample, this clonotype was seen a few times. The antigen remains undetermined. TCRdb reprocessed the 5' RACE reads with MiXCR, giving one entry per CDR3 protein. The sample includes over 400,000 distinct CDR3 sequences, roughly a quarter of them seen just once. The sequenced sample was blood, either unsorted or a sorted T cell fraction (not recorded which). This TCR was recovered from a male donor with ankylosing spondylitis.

In DNA, the CDR3 is TGCGCCAGCAGCTTGGAGCGGGCCCTGGCCCATGAGCAGTTCTTC. The encoded protein is CASSLERALAHEQFF. The chain joins TRBV5-1 to TRBJ2-1; the D gene is possibly TRBD2 (6 bases). This CDR3 contains 15 residues. V lost 0 bases and J 8 bases, leaving 15 bases between the germline ends. Germline V gene sequence: CDR1 SGHRS, CDR2 YFSETQ. The variable domain in full, with the rest retrieved from reference TRBV5-1 and TRBJ2-1, is KAGVTQTPRYLIKTRGQQVTLSCSPISGHRSVSWYQQTPGQGLQFLFEYFSETQRNKGNFPGRFSGRQFSNSRSEMNVSTLELGDSALYLCASSLERALAHEQFFGPGTRLTVL.